Following are 10 T cell receptor beta chains from one sample sequenced in a study of Ad26.COV2.S vaccination and SARS-CoV-2 variants. Some clones are missing from TCRdb's copy, which holds only in-frame ones; the method was immunoSEQ multiplex PCR. Here the sample spans 500,000 or so clones, around nine tenths being singletons. Specified treatment: some 19 received Ad26.COV2.S at low or high dose, single or two shots; about five received placebo; per-sample allocation not given. All samples were drawn on day 63, counting from the first vaccine or placebo injection. Sequenced material: peripheral blood, taken in a trial of Ad26.COV2.S vaccine versus placebo. The receptors come from a person between 18 and 65 years old who received the Ad26.COV2.S COVID-19 vaccine or a placebo.

This clone was detected only a few times. J is TRBJ1-1 and V is TRBV19; D is possibly TRBD1 (5 bases). Germline V gene sequence: CDR1 LNHDA, CDR2 SQIVND (reference sequence). The CDR3 totals 15 residues. The germline V and J ends were trimmed by 3 bases and 3 bases, with 14 bases remaining between them. CDR3 region: CASSILSRDHTEAFF. The CDR3 DNA follows: TGTGCCAGTAGTATTTTGTCCAGGGATCACACTGAAGCTTTCTTT.

V is TRBV5-1 and J is TRBJ2-7, with 9 bases that match TRBD1. CDR1 is SGHRS and CDR2 is YFSETQ in the germline V gene. The CDR3 is 14 amino acids. Unmatched junction bases numbered 2, after V lost 3 bases and J lost 1 base. CDR3 in DNA: TGCGCCAGCAGCTACGGGACAGGGTCCTACGAGCAGTACTTC. It codes for CASSYGTGSYEQYF.

This chain uses TRBV6-5 with TRBJ1-5; D is unclear. This CDR3 region has 14 residues. CDR1 and CDR2 (germline): MNHEY, SVGAGI. Trimming removed 2 bases at V and 4 bases at J, with 9 bases between. The CDR3 region has the DNA TGTGCCAGCAGTTACGGGGTCAAAAATCAGCCCCAGCATTTT. This sequence encodes CASSYGVKNQPQHF.

CDR3 sequence: CASSRQRATNEKLFF. In DNA, the CDR3 is TGTGCCAGCTCAAGACAGAGGGCAACTAATGAAAAACTGTTTTTT. V is TRBV18 and J is TRBJ1-4; perhaps TRBD1 as D (5 bases). Trimming left V 5 bases short and J 0 bases short, with 10 bases between. Germline V gives CDR1 KGHSH, CDR2 LQKENI. This CDR3 spans 15 amino acids.

The V call is TRBV28, the J call TRBJ1-5, with no clear D. The CDR3 is made up of 11 amino acids. CDR1 is MDHEN, CDR2 SYDVKM, per germline. Trimming removed 4 bases at V and 6 bases at J, with 4 bases between. CDR3 in DNA: TGTGCCAGCAGTTCGCCTCAGCCCCAGCATTTT. It translates to CASSSPQPQHF. The complete variable domain, with remaining parts taken from reference TRBV28 and TRBJ1-5, reads DVKVTQSSRYLVKRTGEKVFLECVQDMDHENMFWYRQDPGLGLRLIYFSYDVKMKEKGDIPEGYSVSREKKERFSLILESASTNQTSMYLCASSSPQPQHFGDGTRLSIL.

The chain combines TRBV28 with TRBJ2-2; D gene uncertain. Germline lookup yields CDR1 MDHEN and CDR2 SYDVKM. Trimming removed 5 bases from V and 3 bases from J, with 13 bases in between. CDR3 length: 15 amino acids. CDR3 residues: CASSPGRTDTGELFF. CDR3 DNA: TGTGCCAGCAGTCCTGGACGGACGGACACCGGGGAGCTGTTTTTT.

This clone has only a few counts. This sequence joins TRBV25-1 and TRBJ2-3; D is undetermined. V lost 4 bases to trimming and J lost 0 bases, with 8 bases between them. Germline loops: CDR1 MGHDK, CDR2 SYGVNS. The CDR3 covers 14 residues. CDR3 sequence (DNA): TGTGCCAGCAGTGTCCGTGCTAGCACAGATACGCAGTATTTT. Translating gives CASSVRASTDTQYF.

The gene calls are TRBV27 and TRBJ2-5; D gene ambiguous. This CDR3 contains 13 residues. Germline V CDR1 and CDR2: MNHEY, SMNVEV (reference sequence). V was cut by 1 base and J by 1 base, with 4 bases left in between. The CDR3 DNA is TGTGCCAGCAGTTTATGGGGCCAAGAGACCCAGTACTTC. Protein: CASSLWGQETQYF.

This chain uses TRBV6-5 with TRBJ1-1; no clear D gene. The CDR3 has 13 residues. Germline CDR1 and CDR2: MNHEY and SVGAGI. Deletions cut 6 bases from V and 7 bases from J, with 15 bases between. CDR3 nucleotide sequence: TGTGCCAGCAGCCTTCGGGGAGAGAATGAAGCTTTCTTT. This translates into CASSLRGENEAFF.

The chain carries TRBV3-1 (or the pseudogene TRBV3-2) and TRBJ1-2, with D perhaps matching TRBD1 (6 bases). The V and J ends lost 2 bases and 2 bases respectively, with 12 bases between them. The V gene's germline CDR1 is LGHDT and CDR2 YNNKEL (reference sequence). This CDR3 is 15 amino acids long. CDR3: CASSQRGGANYGYTF. DNA for the CDR3: TGTGCCAGCAGCCAAAGAGGGGGAGCCAACTATGGCTACACCTTC.